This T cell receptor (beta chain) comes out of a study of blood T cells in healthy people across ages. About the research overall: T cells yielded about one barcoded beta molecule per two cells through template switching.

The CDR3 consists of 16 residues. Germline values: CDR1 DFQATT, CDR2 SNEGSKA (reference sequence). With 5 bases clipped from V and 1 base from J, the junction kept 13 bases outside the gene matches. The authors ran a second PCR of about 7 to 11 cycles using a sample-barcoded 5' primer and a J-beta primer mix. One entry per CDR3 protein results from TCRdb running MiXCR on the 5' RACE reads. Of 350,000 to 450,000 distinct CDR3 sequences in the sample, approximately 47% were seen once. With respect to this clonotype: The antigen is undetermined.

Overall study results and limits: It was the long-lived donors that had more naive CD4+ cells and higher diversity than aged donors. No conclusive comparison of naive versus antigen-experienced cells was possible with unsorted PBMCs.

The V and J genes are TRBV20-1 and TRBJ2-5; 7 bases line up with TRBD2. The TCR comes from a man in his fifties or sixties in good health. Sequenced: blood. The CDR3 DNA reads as TGCAGTGCTTCCATGCCGCGGGCGGGGGTCCAAGAGACCCAGTACTTC. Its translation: CSASMPRAGVQETQYF.